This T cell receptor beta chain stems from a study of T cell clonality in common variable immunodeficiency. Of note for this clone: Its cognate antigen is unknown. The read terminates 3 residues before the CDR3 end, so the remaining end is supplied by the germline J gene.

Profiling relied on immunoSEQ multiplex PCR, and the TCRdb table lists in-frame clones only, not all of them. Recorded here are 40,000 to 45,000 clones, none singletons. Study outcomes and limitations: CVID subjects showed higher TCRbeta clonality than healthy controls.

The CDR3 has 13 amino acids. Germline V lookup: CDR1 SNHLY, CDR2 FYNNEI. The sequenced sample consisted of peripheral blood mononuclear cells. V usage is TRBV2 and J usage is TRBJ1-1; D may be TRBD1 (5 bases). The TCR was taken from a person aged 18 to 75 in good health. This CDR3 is CASQMGLAGGAFF. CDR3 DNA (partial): TGTGCCAGCCAGATGGGGCTAGCGGGGGGG.